This T cell receptor (beta chain) was sequenced during a study of T cells in localized non-small cell lung cancer. Trimming removed 0 bases from V and 2 bases from J, with 8 bases in between. CDR3 length equals 15 residues. CDR1 and CDR2 (germline): LNHDA, SQIVND (reference sequence). Method: immunoSEQ multiplex PCR; TCRdb's copy keeps in-frame clones and lacks some. The sample lists some 25,000 clones; around 88% were seen once. This specimen was peripheral blood, taken before any cancer treatment. The chain recombines TRBV19 with TRBJ1-5; no clear D. The origin of this receptor is an older male donor with stage II squamous cell lung carcinoma. CDR3 residues: CASSIEGFGNQPQHF. In DNA, the CDR3 is TGTGCCAGTAGTATAGAAGGATTCGGCAATCAGCCCCAGCATTTT.